Presented here are 18 T cell receptor beta chains from one specimen sequenced in a study of tumor and adjacent non-tumor tissue in lung cancer. Three rounds of nested PCR, following a modified ARM-PCR protocol, produced the TCRbeta library. TCRdb recomputed calls from the multiplex PCR reads with MiXCR, one row per CDR3 protein. This table has 100,000 or so distinct CDR3 sequences, 75% to 85% appearing once. This sample's RNA came from whole unsorted tissue. The normal lung tissue was taken more than 3 cm from the tumor edge. The sequenced material came from distant non-tumor lung tissue. The receptors come from a man aged 55 to 70 with small cell lung cancer.

V usage is TRBV4-1 and J usage is TRBJ1-5, with 8 bases identical to TRBD1. Germline V CDR1 and CDR2: MGHRA, YSYEKL. The V and J ends lost 6 bases and 2 bases, in that order; junction bases with no gene match: 15. The CDR3 loop spans 18 amino acids. The CDR3 region has the DNA TGCGCCAGCAGTCATGTGGGACTGACAGGGGTAGGCAATCAGCCCCAGCATTTT. Amino acids: CASSHVGLTGVGNQPQHF.

This rearrangement joins TRBV20-1 to TRBJ2-3, with D perhaps TRBD2 (5 bases). Germline CDR1 reads DFQATT; CDR2 reads SNEGSKA (reference sequence). There are 18 residues in the CDR3. Trimming stripped 2 bases from V and 2 bases from J, with 23 bases between. The CDR3 sequence: CSARNIEEADGNTDTQYF. The CDR3, as DNA: TGCAGTGCTAGAAATATCGAAGAAGCGGACGGGAACACAGATACGCAGTATTTT.

Worth noting for this clonotype: A junction boundary mismatches the germline segment, possibly from a read error. The chain employs TRBV11-3 and TRBJ2-1, with D possibly TRBD2 on 6 matching bases. Germline CDR1 and CDR2: SGHNT and YENEEA. This CDR3 comprises 14 residues. The CDR3 here is CANSSRGIDNGQFF. CDR3 DNA: TGTGCCAACAGCTCCCGCGGGATAGACAATGGGCAGTTCTTC.

This sequence joins TRBV30 and TRBJ1-1; no definite D call. CDR1 and CDR2 from the germline V gene are GTSNPN and SVGIG (reference sequence). CDR3 size: 13 residues. The V gene lost 0 bases and the J gene lost 3 bases, with 8 bases spanning the gap. CDR3 loop: CAWSVRVDTEAFF. In DNA, the CDR3 is TGTGCCTGGAGTGTAAGAGTGGACACTGAAGCTTTCTTT. Looking up the rest from reference TRBV30 and TRBJ1-1 gives the full variable domain: SQTIHQWPATLVQPVGSPLSLECTVEGTSNPNLYWYRQAAGRGLQLLFYSVGIGQISSEVPQNLSASRPQDRQFILSSKKLLLSDSGFYLCAWSVRVDTEAFFGQGTRLTVV.

Turning to this clonotype: Since the CDR3 does not end with the conserved phenylalanine or tryptophan, this likely comes from a read error. Because the CDR3's place on the DNA is in doubt, the DNA is left out and the CDR3 is given as listed by TCRdb. This rearrangement joins TRBV5-1 to TRBJ2-1; the table's D call, TRBD1, was not checked against the DNA. CDR1 and CDR2 (germline): SGHRS, YFSETQ. The CDR3 length equals 12 residues, ends included. The CDR3 sequence is CASSLDQGRRFL.

Points on this clonotype: Possible read error: a much larger clone is one base away. This chain joins TRBV20-1 and TRBJ2-1; possibly TRBD1 for D (5 bases). This CDR3 contains 12 residues. Germline V CDR1 and CDR2: DFQATT, SNEGSKA (reference sequence). The CDR3 sequence: CSATERGNKQFF. In DNA, the CDR3 is TGCAGTGCTACCGAAAGGGGCAATAAGCAGTTCTTC.

Of note for this clonotype: A much larger clone sits a single nucleotide away, making a read error possible. The V call is TRBV20-1, the J call TRBJ2-5, with 9 bases matching TRBD1. The length of the CDR3 is 13 residues. In germline, CDR1 is DFQATT, CDR2 SNEGSKA (reference sequence). Trimming removed 7 bases from V and 3 bases from J; junction bases left unmatched: 6. The CDR3 coding sequence is TGCAGTGGCCGGGACAGGGAAAAAGAGACCCAGTACTTC. Residues: CSGRDREKETQYF.

This clonotype came up many times. V gene TRBV12-3 or TRBV12-4 combines with J gene TRBJ2-3; tentative D call: TRBD2 (5 bases). The V gene lost 6 bases and the J gene lost 1 base, with 11 bases spanning the gap. The CDR3 runs to 14 residues. CDR3 protein: CASRKLGGTDTQYF. The CDR3 nucleotides read TGTGCCAGCAGAAAGCTCGGGGGCACAGATACGCAGTATTTT.

Concerning this clonotype: At one boundary the junction diverges from the germline segment, which might be a read error. The chain couples TRBV11-2 to TRBJ1-6; 9 bases map to TRBD1. CDR3 length: 15 amino acids. Germline CDR1 SGHAT, CDR2 FQNNGV. CDR3: CAGSLETGGNSPLQF. The DNA for the CDR3 is TGTGCCGGCAGCTTAGAGACAGGGGGAAATTCACCACTCCAGTTT.

In regard to this clonotype: One junction end disagrees with the germline gene, perhaps due to a read error. CDR3 sequence: CTSSLVLDTQYF. The CDR3 DNA is TGTACCAGCAGCTTAGTCTTAGATACGCAGTATTTT. The chain is built from TRBV11-3 and TRBJ2-3; no firm D call. The germline CDR1 and CDR2 sequences are SGHNT and YENEEA. The CDR3 is made up of 12 amino acids.

Notes on this clonotype: A much larger clone differs by one base, so this may be a read error. V and J are TRBV24-1 and TRBJ1-5; D unresolved. Germline loops: CDR1 KGHDR, CDR2 SFDVKD. The CDR3 length is 12 residues. The CDR3 DNA follows: TGTGCCACCAGTGACGGGAATCAGCTCCAGCATTTT. It translates to CATSDGNQLQHF.

This clonotype has only one observation. Here the CDR3 omits its conserved ending phenylalanine or tryptophan, so a read error is the likely source. The DNA is omitted, as the CDR3 cannot be located on it reliably, and the CDR3 follows TCRdb's listing. The genes are TRBV29-1 and TRBJ2-1; the table's D call of TRBD1 was not tested on the DNA. Germline V CDR1 and CDR2: SQVTM, ANQGSEA. The CDR3 contains 12 residues when both ends are counted. CDR3 protein: CSVGPPTVNEVI.

Remarks on this clonotype: The junction does not match germline at one end; this may be a read error. The chain carries TRBV11-2 and TRBJ2-1, with D tentatively TRBD1 (5 bases). Germline V gives CDR1 SGHAT, CDR2 FQNNGV. This CDR3 comprises 15 residues. The CDR3 coding sequence is TGTGCCAGCAGTATACTGGGGCGGCATCACGGTGAGCAGCTCTTC. Amino acids: CASSILGRHHGEQLF. Full variable domain (missing parts from reference TRBV11-2 and TRBJ2-1): EAGVAQSPRYKIIEKRQSVAFWCNPISGHATLYWYQQILGQGPKLLIQFQNNGVVDDSQLPKDRFSAERLKGVDSTLKIQPAKLEDSAVYLCASSILGRHHGEQLFGPGTRLTVL.

In regard to this clonotype: An end of the junction does not agree with germline; a read error may underlie this. The chain recombines TRBV10-2 with TRBJ2-1; D might be TRBD1 (5 bases). CDR3 length: 13 residues. Germline assignment: CDR1 WSHSY and CDR2 SAAADI. The DNA for the CDR3 is TGCACCAGCTGCGTGACTGGCCAGGGTGAGCAGTCCTTC. The encoded protein is CTSCVTGQGEQSF.

The chain carries TRBV29-1 and TRBJ2-1; tentatively, D is TRBD2 (5 bases). The V end was cut by 6 bases, the J end by 6 bases, with 15 bases between. The CDR3 is made up of 13 amino acids. CDR1 SQVTM and CDR2 ANQGSEA come from the germline V gene. The CDR3 DNA reads as TGCAGCGTGGGAAGGAGGCCACTCAATGAGCAGTTCTTC. Its translation: CSVGRRPLNEQFF.

As regards this clonotype: Germline and junction disagree at one end, which may indicate a read error. The chain carries TRBV9 and TRBJ2-3; perhaps TRBD2 as D (6 bases). Germline-derived CDR1 and CDR2 are SGDLS and YYNGEE. The CDR3 consists of 15 residues. The CDR3 nucleotides are TGTGCCAGCAGTCCCGTTAGCGGCGCTTCCCATACTCAGTATTTT. This translates into CASSPVSGASHTQYF.

This clonotype was observed a single time. The CDR3 carries no conserved terminal phenylalanine or tryptophan, so it likely arises from a read error. The V call is TRBV29-1, the J call TRBJ2-1, with TRBD2 matching over 7 bases. CDR1 and CDR2 (germline): SQVTM, ANQGSEA. CDR3 length equals 15 residues. The DNA of the CDR3 is TGTAGCGGAACCCCGTTGCGGGGGTATTACAATGAGCAGTTCTTA. Translated, it gives CSGTPLRGYYNEQFL.

Remarks on this clonotype: Given the absence of the conserved phenylalanine or tryptophan at the CDR3 end, a read error is likely. In DNA form, the CDR3 reads TGCAACGTTGACGCGGGGCGGCCACAAACAGATACGCAGTATATT. It specifies CNVDAGRPQTDTQYI. The chain couples TRBV29-1 to TRBJ2-3; a possible D gene is TRBD2 (6 bases). Germline CDR1 and CDR2: SQVTM and ANQGSEA. The CDR3 contains 15 residues.